This T cell receptor (beta chain) came from a study of shared clonotypes between healthy human individuals. Study donors comprised healthy, HIV-negative adults devoid of recent acute infection or vaccination. Study-level results: Across subsets, estimated richness was generally greater for naive than for memory populations.

Deep-level assay runs were performed. Per the original methods: With immunoSEQ giving junction-only sequences and no quality scores, filtering differed. Measured with immunoSEQ multiplex PCR; TCRdb has only the in-frame clones, and not every one. V and J calls and clone size are those listed in that table; D and trimming were worked out from the DNA. The sample holds a few million clones, over 90% seen once. CDR1 is MDHEN, CDR2 SYDVKM, per germline. This CDR3 contains 15 residues. V lost 1 base, J lost 0 bases, and 7 bases lay in between. Notes on this clone: Its specificity is not known.

The sequence came from a man aged 18 to 29 in good health. Some clones in this sample may be carry-over from other donors' samples. This chain links TRBV28 with TRBJ1-3; no clear D. The source material was naive CD4+ T cells from PBMCs. As to subset: CD45RA+ positively selected. The CDR3 sequence is CASSLLEHSGNTIYF. The CDR3 DNA reads as TGTGCCAGCAGTTTATTGGAACACTCTGGAAACACCATATATTTT.